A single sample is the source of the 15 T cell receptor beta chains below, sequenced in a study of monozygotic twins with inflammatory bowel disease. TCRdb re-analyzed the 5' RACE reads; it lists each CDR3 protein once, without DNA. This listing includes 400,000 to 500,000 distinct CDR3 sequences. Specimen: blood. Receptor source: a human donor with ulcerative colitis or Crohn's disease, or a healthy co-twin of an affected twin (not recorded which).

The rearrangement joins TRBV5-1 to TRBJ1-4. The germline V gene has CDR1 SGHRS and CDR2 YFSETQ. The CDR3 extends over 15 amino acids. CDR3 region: CASSSIKGGGEKLFF.

The CDR3 protein is CASSLGQLNEKLFF. The chain links TRBV5-1 to TRBJ1-4; lacking DNA, the TRBD1 call made by TCRdb goes unchecked. Germline V gene data show CDR1 as SGHRS and CDR2 as YFSETQ. CDR3 length equals 14 residues.

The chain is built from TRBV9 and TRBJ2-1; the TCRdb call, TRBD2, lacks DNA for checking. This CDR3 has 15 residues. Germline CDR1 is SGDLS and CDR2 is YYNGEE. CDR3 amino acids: CASSVGLAGENEQFF.

The CDR3 protein is CASSLEIQRGNEQFF. This chain links TRBV7-6 with TRBJ2-1; the D call of TRBD2 rests on TCRdb alone, since no DNA is present to check it. The germline CDR1 and CDR2 sequences are SGHVS and FNYEAQ. The CDR3 extends over 15 amino acids.

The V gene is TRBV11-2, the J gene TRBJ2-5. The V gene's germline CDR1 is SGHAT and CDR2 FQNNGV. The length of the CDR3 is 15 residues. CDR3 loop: CASSLLPGHQETQYF.

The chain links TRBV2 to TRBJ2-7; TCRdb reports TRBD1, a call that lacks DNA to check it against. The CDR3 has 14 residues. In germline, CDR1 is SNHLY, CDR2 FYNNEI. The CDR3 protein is CASSKGGRSYEQYF.

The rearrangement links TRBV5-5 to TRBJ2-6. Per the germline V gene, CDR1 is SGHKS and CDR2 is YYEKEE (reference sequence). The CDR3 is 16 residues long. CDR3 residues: CASSLEGAHGANVLTF.

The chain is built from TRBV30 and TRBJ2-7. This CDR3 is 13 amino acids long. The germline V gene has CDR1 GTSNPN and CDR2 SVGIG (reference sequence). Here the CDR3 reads CAWSVGQYYEQYF.

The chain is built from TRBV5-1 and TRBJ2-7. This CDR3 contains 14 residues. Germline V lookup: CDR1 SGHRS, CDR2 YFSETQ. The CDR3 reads CASSLDANDYEQYF.

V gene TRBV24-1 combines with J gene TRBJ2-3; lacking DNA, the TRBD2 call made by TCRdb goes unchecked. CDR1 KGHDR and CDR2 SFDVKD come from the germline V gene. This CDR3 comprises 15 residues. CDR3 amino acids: CATASGLPPTDTQYF.

The CDR3 loop is CASSQERVSEAFF. This chain links TRBV4-2 with TRBJ1-1. There are 13 residues in the CDR3. CDR1 LGHNA and CDR2 YNFKEQ come from the germline V gene.

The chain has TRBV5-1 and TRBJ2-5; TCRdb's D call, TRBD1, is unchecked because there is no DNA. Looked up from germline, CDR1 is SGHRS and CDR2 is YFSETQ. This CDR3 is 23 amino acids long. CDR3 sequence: CASSLSFLVLRDIMSSGKETQYF.

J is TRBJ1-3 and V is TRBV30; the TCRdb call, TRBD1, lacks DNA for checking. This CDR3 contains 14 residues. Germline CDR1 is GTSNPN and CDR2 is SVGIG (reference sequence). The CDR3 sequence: CAWKNRTRRNTIYF.

The CDR3 sequence is CASNKPKGGAKSTDTQYF. The V gene is TRBV11-2, the J gene TRBJ2-3; checking the TCRdb D call of TRBD1 is not possible without DNA. Germline loops: CDR1 SGHAT, CDR2 FQNNGV. CDR3 size: 18 residues.

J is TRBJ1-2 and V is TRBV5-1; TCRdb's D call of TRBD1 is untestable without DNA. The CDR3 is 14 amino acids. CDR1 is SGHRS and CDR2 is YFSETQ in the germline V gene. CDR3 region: CASSSGTGLLGYTF.